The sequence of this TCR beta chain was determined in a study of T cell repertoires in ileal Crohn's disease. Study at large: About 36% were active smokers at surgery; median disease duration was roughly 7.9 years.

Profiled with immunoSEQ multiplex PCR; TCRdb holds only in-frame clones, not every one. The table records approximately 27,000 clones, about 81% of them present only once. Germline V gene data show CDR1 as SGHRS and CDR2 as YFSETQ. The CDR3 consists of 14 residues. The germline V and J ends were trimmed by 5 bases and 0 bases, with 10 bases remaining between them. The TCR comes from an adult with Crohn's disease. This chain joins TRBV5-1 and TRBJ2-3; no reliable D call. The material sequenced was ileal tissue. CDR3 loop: CASRVSRSTDTQYF. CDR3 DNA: TGCGCCAGCAGGGTATCGAGGAGCACAGATACGCAGTATTTT.